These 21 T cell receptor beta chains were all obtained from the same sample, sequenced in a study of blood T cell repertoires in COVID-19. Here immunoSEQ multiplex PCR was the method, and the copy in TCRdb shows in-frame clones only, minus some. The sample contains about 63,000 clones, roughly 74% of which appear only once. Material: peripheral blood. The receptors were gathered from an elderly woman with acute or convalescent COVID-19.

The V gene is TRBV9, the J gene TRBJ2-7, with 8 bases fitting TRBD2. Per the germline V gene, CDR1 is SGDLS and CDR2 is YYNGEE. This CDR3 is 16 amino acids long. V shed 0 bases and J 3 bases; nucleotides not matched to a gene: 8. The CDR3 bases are TGTGCCAGCAGCGTAGATGGTAGCGGGATGGGCTACGAGCAGTACTTC. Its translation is CASSVDGSGMGYEQYF.

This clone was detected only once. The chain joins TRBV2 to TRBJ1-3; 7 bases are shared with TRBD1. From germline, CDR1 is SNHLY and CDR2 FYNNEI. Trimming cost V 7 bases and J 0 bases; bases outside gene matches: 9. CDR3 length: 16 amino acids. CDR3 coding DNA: TGTGCCAGCAACCCCGGGACAGAAAACTCTGGAAACACCATATATTTT. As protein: CASNPGTENSGNTIYF.

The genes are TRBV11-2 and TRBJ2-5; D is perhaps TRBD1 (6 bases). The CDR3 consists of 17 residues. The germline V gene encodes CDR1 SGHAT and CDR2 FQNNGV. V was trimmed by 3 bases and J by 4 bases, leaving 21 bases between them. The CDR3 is CASSFWARGLGAETQYF. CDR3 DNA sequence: TGTGCCAGCAGCTTTTGGGCCCGGGGTCTGGGGGCAGAGACCCAGTACTTC. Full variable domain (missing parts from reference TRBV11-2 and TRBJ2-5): EAGVAQSPRYKIIEKRQSVAFWCNPISGHATLYWYQQILGQGPKLLIQFQNNGVVDDSQLPKDRFSAERLKGVDSTLKIQPAKLEDSAVYLCASSFWARGLGAETQYFGPGTRLLVL.

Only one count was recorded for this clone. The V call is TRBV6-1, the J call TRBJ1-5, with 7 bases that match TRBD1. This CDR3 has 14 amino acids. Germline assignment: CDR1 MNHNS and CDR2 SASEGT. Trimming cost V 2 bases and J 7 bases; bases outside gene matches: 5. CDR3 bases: TGTGCCAGCAGTGAAAAGAGGGGGCTGCAGCCCCAGCATTTT. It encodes CASSEKRGLQPQHF.

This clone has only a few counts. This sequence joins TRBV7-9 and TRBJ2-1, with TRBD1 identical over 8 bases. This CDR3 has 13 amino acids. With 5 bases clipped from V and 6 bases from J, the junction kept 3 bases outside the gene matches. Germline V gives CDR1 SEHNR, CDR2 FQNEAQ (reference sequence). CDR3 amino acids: CASSLGTGNEQFF. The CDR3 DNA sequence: TGTGCCAGCAGCCTCGGGACAGGCAATGAGCAGTTCTTC.

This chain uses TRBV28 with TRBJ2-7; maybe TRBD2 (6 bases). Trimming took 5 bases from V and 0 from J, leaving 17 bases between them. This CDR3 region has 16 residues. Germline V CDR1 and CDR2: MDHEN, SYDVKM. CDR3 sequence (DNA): TGTGCCAGCAGTACACCGGCGGGAATGAGCTCCTACGAGCAGTACTTC. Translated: CASSTPAGMSSYEQYF.

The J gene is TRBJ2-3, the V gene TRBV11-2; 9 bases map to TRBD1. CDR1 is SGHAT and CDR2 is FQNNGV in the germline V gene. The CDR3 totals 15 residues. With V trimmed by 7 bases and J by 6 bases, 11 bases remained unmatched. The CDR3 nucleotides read TGTGCCAGCAAAGGTCAGGGACAGGGAGTCGATACGCAGTATTTT. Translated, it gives CASKGQGQGVDTQYF.

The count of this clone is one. The chain's CDR3 is CARGRTAGETQYF. The CDR3 coding sequence is TGTGCCCGGGGCCGGACAGCGGGGGAGACCCAGTACTTC. This chain uses TRBV30 with TRBJ2-5; perhaps TRBD2 as D (7 bases). This CDR3 comprises 13 residues. CDR1 and CDR2 from the germline V gene are GTSNPN and SVGIG (reference sequence). Between the trimmed V and J ends, which lost 8 bases and 5 bases, there was a span of 18 bases. The full variable domain, its missing parts supplied by reference TRBV30 and TRBJ2-5, is SQTIHQWPATLVQPVGSPLSLECTVEGTSNPNLYWYRQAAGRGLQLLFYSVGIGQISSEVPQNLSASRPQDRQFILSSKKLLLSDSGFYLCARGRTAGETQYFGPGTRLLVL.

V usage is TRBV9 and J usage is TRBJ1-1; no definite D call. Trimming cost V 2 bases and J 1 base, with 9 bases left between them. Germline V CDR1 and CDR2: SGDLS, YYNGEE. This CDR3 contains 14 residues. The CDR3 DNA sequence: TGTGCCAGCAGCGTGGTACGAGAGAACACTGAAGCTTTCTTT. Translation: CASSVVRENTEAFF. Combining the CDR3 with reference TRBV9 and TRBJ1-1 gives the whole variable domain DSGVTQTPKHLITATGQRVTLRCSPRSGDLSVYWYQQSLDQGLQFLIQYYNGEERAKGNILERFSAQQFPDLHSELNLSSLELGDSALYFCASSVVRENTEAFFGQGTRLTVV.

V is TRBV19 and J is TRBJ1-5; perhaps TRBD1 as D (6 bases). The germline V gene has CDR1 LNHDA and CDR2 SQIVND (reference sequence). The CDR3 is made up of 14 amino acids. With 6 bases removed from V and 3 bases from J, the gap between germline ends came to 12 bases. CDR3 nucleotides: TGTGCCAGTAGAGGACAGCCATCCAATCAGCCCCAGCATTTT. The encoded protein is CASRGQPSNQPQHF.

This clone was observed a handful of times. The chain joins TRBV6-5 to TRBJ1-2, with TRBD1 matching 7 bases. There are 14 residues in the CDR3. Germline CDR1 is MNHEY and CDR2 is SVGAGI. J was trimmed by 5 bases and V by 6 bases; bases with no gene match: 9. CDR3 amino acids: CASRPPGGFYGYTF. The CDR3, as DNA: TGTGCCAGCAGGCCACCAGGGGGGTTTTATGGCTACACCTTC.

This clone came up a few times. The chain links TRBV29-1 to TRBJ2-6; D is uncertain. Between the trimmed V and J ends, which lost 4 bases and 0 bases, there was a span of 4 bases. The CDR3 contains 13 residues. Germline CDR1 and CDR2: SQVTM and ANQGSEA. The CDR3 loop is CSVGASGANVLTF. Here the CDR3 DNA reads TGCAGCGTTGGGGCCTCTGGGGCCAACGTCCTGACTTTC.

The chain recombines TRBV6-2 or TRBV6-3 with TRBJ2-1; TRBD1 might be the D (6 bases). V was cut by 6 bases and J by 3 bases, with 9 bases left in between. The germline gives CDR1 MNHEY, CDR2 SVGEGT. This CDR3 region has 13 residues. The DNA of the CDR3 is TGTGCCAGCAGCCAGGACAGCTACAATGAGCAGTTCTTC. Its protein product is CASSQDSYNEQFF.

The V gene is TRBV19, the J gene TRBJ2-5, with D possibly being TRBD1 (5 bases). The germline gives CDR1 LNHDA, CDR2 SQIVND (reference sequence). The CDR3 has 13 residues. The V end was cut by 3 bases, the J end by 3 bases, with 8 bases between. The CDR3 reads CASSIGREETQYF. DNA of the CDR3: TGTGCCAGTAGTATCGGCAGGGAAGAGACCCAGTACTTC. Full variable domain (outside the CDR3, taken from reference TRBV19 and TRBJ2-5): DGGITQSPKYLFRKEGQNVTLSCEQNLNHDAMYWYRQDPGQGLRLIYYSQIVNDFQKGDIAEGYSVSREKKESFPLTVTSAQKNPTAFYLCASSIGREETQYFGPGTRLLVL.

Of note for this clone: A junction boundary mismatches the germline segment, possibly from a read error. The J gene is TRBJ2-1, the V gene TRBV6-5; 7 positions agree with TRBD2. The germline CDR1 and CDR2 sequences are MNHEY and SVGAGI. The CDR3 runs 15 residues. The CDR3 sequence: CASSSWEGKGNERFF. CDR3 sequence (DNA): TGTGCCAGCAGTTCCTGGGAGGGGAAAGGGAATGAGCGGTTCTTC.

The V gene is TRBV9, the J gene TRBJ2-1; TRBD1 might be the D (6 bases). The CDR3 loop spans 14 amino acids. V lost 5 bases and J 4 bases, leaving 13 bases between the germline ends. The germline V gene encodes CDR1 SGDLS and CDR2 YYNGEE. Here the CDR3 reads CASSPTRGYNEQFF. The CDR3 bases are TGTGCCAGCAGTCCTACCAGGGGTTACAATGAGCAGTTCTTC.

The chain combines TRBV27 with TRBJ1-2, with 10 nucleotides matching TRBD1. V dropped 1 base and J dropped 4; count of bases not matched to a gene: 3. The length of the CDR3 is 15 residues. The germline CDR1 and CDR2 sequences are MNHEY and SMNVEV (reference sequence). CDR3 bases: TGTGCCAGCAGTTTATTCGGGACAGGGGCCTATGGCTACACCTTC. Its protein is CASSLFGTGAYGYTF.

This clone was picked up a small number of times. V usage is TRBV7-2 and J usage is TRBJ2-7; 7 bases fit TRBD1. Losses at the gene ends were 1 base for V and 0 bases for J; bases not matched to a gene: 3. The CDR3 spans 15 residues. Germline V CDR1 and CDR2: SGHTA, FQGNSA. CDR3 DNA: TGTGCCAGCAGCTTAGGGGGACAGCCCTCCTACGAGCAGTACTTC. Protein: CASSLGGQPSYEQYF.

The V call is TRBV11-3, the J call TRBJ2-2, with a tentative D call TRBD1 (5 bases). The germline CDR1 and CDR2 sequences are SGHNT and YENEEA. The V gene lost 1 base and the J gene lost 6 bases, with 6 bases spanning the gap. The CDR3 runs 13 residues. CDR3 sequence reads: CASSLGQSGELFF. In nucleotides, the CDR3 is TGTGCCAGCAGCTTAGGACAGTCCGGGGAGCTGTTTTTT. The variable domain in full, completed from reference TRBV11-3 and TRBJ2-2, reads EAGVVQSPRYKIIEKKQPVAFWCNPISGHNTLYWYLQNLGQGPELLIRYENEEAVDDSQLPKDRFSAERLKGVDSTLKIQPAELGDSAVYLCASSLGQSGELFFGEGSRLTVL.

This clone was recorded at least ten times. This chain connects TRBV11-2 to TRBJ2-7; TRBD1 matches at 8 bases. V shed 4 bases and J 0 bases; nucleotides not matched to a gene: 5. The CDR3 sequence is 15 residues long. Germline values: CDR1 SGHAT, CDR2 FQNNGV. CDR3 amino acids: CASSSSRGLSYEQYF. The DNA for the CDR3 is TGTGCCAGCAGCTCAAGCAGGGGGCTCTCCTACGAGCAGTACTTC.

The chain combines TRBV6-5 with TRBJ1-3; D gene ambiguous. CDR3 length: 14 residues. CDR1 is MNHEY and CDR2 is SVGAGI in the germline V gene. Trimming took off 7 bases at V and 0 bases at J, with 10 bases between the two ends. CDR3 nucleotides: TGTGCCAGCACAGGTTTAGACTCTGGAAACACCATATATTTT. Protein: CASTGLDSGNTIYF.